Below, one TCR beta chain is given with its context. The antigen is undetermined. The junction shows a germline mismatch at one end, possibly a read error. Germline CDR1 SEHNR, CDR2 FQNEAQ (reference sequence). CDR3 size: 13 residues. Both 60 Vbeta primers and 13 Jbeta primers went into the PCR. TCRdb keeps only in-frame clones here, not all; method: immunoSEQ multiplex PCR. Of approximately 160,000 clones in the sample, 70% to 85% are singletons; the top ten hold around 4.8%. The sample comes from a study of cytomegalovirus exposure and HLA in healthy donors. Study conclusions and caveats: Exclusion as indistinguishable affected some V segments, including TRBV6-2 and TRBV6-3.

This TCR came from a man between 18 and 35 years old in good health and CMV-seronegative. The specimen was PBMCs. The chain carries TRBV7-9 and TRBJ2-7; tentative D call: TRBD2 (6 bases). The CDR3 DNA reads TGTTCCAGCAGCTTAGCGAGGGGAGGCGAGCAGTACTTC. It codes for CSSSLARGGEQYF.